These 25 T cell receptor beta chains share one sample of origin, sequenced in a study of tissue T cells after allogeneic stem cell transplantation. Time point defined: mouse harvest day 14 after allogeneic transplant. Tail vein injection delivered 10^7 T-cell-depleted bone marrow cells and 10^6 splenic CD5+ T cells. Profiled with immunoSEQ multiplex PCR; TCRdb holds only in-frame clones, not every one. This table has approximately 2,600 clones, approximately 48% appearing once. The sequencing sample was made of lymph node tissue. Receptor source: a female BALB/c mouse given C57BL/6 T cells with graft-versus-host disease after an allogeneic hematopoietic cell transplant.

Comment on this clone: All gene names here are mouse names. CDR3 bases read: TGTGCCAGCTCTCTCGCGGGTAGTGCAGAAACGCTGTAT. This encodes CASSLAGSAETLY. Given in full, the CDR3 is CASSLAGSAETLYF. This chain connects TRBV12-2 to TRBJ2-3; D is unclear. The sequenced fragment ends 1 residue before the CDR3 boundary, so the rest is inferred from the germline J gene. The CDR3 is 14 amino acids. Trimming pared 0 bases from V and 0 bases from J, leaving 6 bases between. Per germline, CDR1 SGHLS and CDR2 HYDKME. The full variable domain, with the rest looked up from reference TRBV12-2 and TRBJ2-3, is NSGVVQSPRYIIKGKGERSILKCIPISGHLSVAWYQQTQGQELKFFIQHYDKMERDKGNLPSRFSVQQFDDYHSEMNMSALELEDSAVYFCASSLAGSAETLYFGSGTRLTVL.

On this clone: The gene names given are mouse names. Read coverage stops 1 residue before the CDR3 terminus; the germline J gene supplies the remainder. This rearrangement joins TRBV3 to TRBJ2-7; D is ambiguous. Trimming shortened V by 1 base and J by 4 bases, and 5 bases separated the two germline ends. In germline, CDR1 is SNHLY, CDR2 FYNGKV (reference sequence). This CDR3 region has 12 residues. CDR3 sequence reads: CASSLDKYEQYF. The covered CDR3 bases are TGTGCCAGCAGCTTAGACAAATATGAACAGTAC. The whole variable domain, filled in from reference TRBV3 and TRBJ2-7, reads GPKVLQIPSHQIIDMGQMVTLNCDPVSNHLYFYWYKQILGQQMEFLVNFYNGKVMEKSKLFKDQFSVERPDGSYFTLKIQPTALEDSAVYFCASSLDKYEQYFGPGTRLTVL.

The table lists this clone with a few counts. Gene labels here are mouse ones. The CDR3 extends 1 residue past the end of the read, so its final part is completed from the germline J gene. The gene calls are TRBV26 and TRBJ2-5; TRBD1 might be the D (6 bases). The CDR3 is made up of 13 amino acids. V lost 4 bases and J lost 6, with 11 bases in between. Germline CDR1 KGHPV, CDR2 FQNQEV (reference sequence). The covered CDR3 bases are TGTGCCAGCAGTCGACAGGAGGGGGACACCCAGTAC. It codes for CASSRQEGDTQY. From start to end, the CDR3 is CASSRQEGDTQYF.

Details on this clone: The germline and genes are mouse ones. The CDR3 loop is CASSLGGGENTLYF. The sequenced part of the CDR3 DNA is TGTGCCAGCTCTCTGGGGGGGGGCGAAAACACCTTGTAC. The V call is TRBV12-2, the J call TRBJ2-4; TRBD2 matches 8 bases. The read ends 1 residue before the CDR3 terminus; that terminus is restored from the germline J gene. In germline, CDR1 is SGHLS, CDR2 HYDKME. The CDR3 consists of 14 residues. Trimming cost V 1 base and J 4 bases; bases outside gene matches: 3.

Worth noting for this clone: Gene and germline names: mouse. The read finishes 1 residue shy of the CDR3 end, and the germline J gene is used to complete it. V gene TRBV26 combines with J gene TRBJ1-1; D is unresolved. V was shortened by 4 bases and J by 6 bases, with 6 bases between the two germline ends. The CDR3 loop spans 11 amino acids. Germline CDR1 reads KGHPV; CDR2 reads FQNQEV (reference sequence). CDR3 DNA, as far as it was read: TGTGCCAGCAGTCCGCAATCAGAAGTCTTC. Its translation is CASSPQSEVF. The whole CDR3 reads CASSPQSEVFF. The full variable domain, rest sourced from reference TRBV26 and TRBJ1-1, is NSKVIQTPRYLVKGQGQKAKMRCIPEKGHPVVFWYQQNKNNEFKFLINFQNQEVLQQIDMTEKRFSAECPSNSPCSLEIQSSEAGDSALYLCASSPQSEVFFGKGTRLTVV.

A word on this clone: Each gene name is a mouse one. The part of the CDR3 DNA that was read is TGTGCCAGCGGTGGACAGGGATGGAACACAGAAGTCTTC. Translation: CASGGQGWNTEVF. The full CDR3 is CASGGQGWNTEVFF. The genes are TRBV13-2 and TRBJ1-1, with 7 bases lining up with TRBD1. The CDR3 end is not reached by the read, which stops 1 residue before it; the germline J gene fills it in. The J segment lost 1 base and the V segment lost 3 bases, leaving 3 bases of the junction unmatched. Germline V gene sequence: CDR1 NNHNN, CDR2 SYGAGS (reference sequence). The CDR3 has 14 residues.

A few counts support this clone. Here the gene names and germline are mouse. Read coverage stops 1 residue before the CDR3 terminus; the germline J gene supplies the remainder. The rearrangement uses TRBV29 and TRBJ2-7; 11 nucleotides match TRBD1. V dropped 1 base and J dropped 5; count of bases not matched to a gene: 1. The CDR3 loop spans 14 amino acids. Germline V gives CDR1 MSHET, CDR2 SYDVDS. CDR3: CASSLWDRGDEQYF. The part of the CDR3 DNA that was read is TGTGCTAGCAGTTTATGGGACAGGGGGGATGAACAGTAC. Filled out from reference TRBV29 and TRBJ2-7, the complete variable domain reads DMKVTQMPRYLIKRMGENVLLECGQDMSHETMYWYRQDPGLGLQLIYISYDVDSNSEGDIPKGYRVSRKKREHFSLILDSAKTNQTSVYFCASSLWDRGDEQYFGPGTRLTVL.

About this clone: The listed genes are named as in mouse. Read coverage stops 1 residue before the CDR3 terminus; the germline J gene supplies the remainder. The V gene is TRBV3, the J gene TRBJ2-2; 7 nucleotides align to TRBD1. With 2 bases clipped from V and 6 bases from J, the junction kept 0 bases outside the gene matches. This CDR3 region has 13 residues. Germline CDR1 reads SNHLY; CDR2 reads FYNGKV (reference sequence). The CDR3 reads CASSLQGAGQLYF. CDR3 bases read: TGTGCCAGCAGCTTACAGGGGGCCGGGCAGCTCTAC.

A remark on this clone: Gene names are the mouse ones. The observed sequence ends 1 residue before the CDR3 terminus, with the missing tail filled in from the germline J gene. The chain combines TRBV3 with TRBJ2-5, with 8 bases that match TRBD2. V was clipped by 4 bases and J by 2 bases; unmatched bases: 2. The CDR3 sequence is 14 residues long. Per the germline V gene, CDR1 is SNHLY and CDR2 is FYNGKV (reference sequence). CDR3 sequence reads: CASSSWGVQDTQYF. CDR3 bases read: TGTGCCAGCAGCTCCTGGGGGGTCCAAGACACCCAGTAC.

As regards this clone: The gene symbols are mouse symbols. With the read ending 1 residue before the CDR3 end, the germline J gene is used to fill in that end. The chain combines TRBV26 with TRBJ2-3; D not certain. The CDR3 covers 14 residues. The V and J ends lost 2 bases and 0 bases respectively, with 6 bases between them. Germline V CDR1 and CDR2: KGHPV, FQNQEV (reference sequence). Partial CDR3 DNA: TGTGCCAGCAGTCTGGGGTCTAGTGCAGAAACGCTGTAT. Protein sequence: CASSLGSSAETLY. The CDR3 as a whole reads CASSLGSSAETLYF.

Comments on this clone: Mouse gene names and germline throughout. Sequencing ends 1 residue short of the CDR3 end; the germline J gene provides the rest. This rearrangement joins TRBV3 to TRBJ2-5; TRBD2 matches 7 bases. Germline V CDR1 and CDR2: SNHLY, FYNGKV (reference sequence). Trimming at V came to 6 bases and at J to 2 bases, leaving 2 bases not matched to a gene. There are 13 residues in the CDR3. The covered CDR3 bases are TGTGCCAGCAGGGACTGGAGCCAAGACACCCAGTAC. Encoded protein: CASRDWSQDTQY. The CDR3, in full, reads CASRDWSQDTQYF.

Regarding this clone: The genes and germline here are from mouse. Read data end 1 residue before the CDR3 end; the end is taken from the germline J gene. This chain links TRBV23 with TRBJ1-3. This CDR3 has 15 amino acids. The germline V gene encodes CDR1 KGHTA and CDR2 FQNQQP. The chain's CDR3 is CSSSQVGNSGNTLYF. CDR3 DNA, as far as it was read: TGCTCCAGCAGTCAAGTGGGGAATTCTGGAAATACGCTCTAT.

A word on this clone: The likely explanation is a read error, given a far larger clone one base away. Gene names and germline refer to mouse. Sequencing ends 1 residue short of the CDR3 end; the germline J gene provides the rest. V gene TRBV13-2 combines with J gene TRBJ2-2; TRBD2 matches 8 bases. Germline V gives CDR1 NNHNN, CDR2 SYGAGS (reference sequence). This CDR3 is built from 16 residues. With V trimmed by 3 bases and J by 1 base, 5 bases remained unmatched. This CDR3 is CASGGGLALNTGQLYF. The CDR3 DNA, read in part, is TGTGCCAGCGGTGGGGGACTGGCCCTAAACACCGGGCAGCTCTAC.

About this clone: Gene names denote mouse genes. This CDR3 is CASSPGLGGIETLYF. The covered CDR3 bases are TGTGCCAGCAGCCCCGGACTGGGGGGGATAGAAACGCTGTAT. The genes are TRBV3 and TRBJ2-3; 12 bases fit TRBD2. The read ends 1 residue early relative to the CDR3; the germline J gene fills the gap. The CDR3 runs 15 residues. Germline V gene data show CDR1 as SNHLY and CDR2 as FYNGKV (reference sequence). The J segment lost 5 bases and the V segment lost 5 bases, leaving 5 bases of the junction unmatched.

The sample holds a few counts of this clone. Genes and germline come from the mouse. Coverage ceases 1 residue before the CDR3 finishes, and the germline J gene fills in the end. The genes are TRBV23 and TRBJ2-7; TRBD1 is the table's D call and was not checked against the DNA. The CDR3 runs 12 residues. The germline V gene encodes CDR1 KGHTA and CDR2 FQNQQP. The part of the CDR3 DNA that was read is TGCTCCAGCAGTCAAGAGGGGTATGAACAGTAC. Translated, it gives CSSSQEGYEQY. The complete CDR3 reads CSSSQEGYEQYF.

Concerning this clone: Any gene name here is a mouse gene name. The read halts 1 residue ahead of the CDR3 end, with the missing end drawn from the germline J gene. The V gene is TRBV31, the J gene TRBJ1-4; D might be TRBD1 (6 bases). Trimming removed 4 bases at V and 0 bases at J, with 9 bases between. Germline lookup yields CDR1 GKSSPN and CDR2 SITVG. The CDR3 runs to 14 residues. CDR3 in amino acids: CAWNGQISNERLFF. The sequenced CDR3 bases are TGTGCCTGGAACGGACAGATTTCCAACGAAAGATTATTT. Full variable domain (rest looked up from reference TRBV31 and TRBJ1-4): AQTIHQWPVAEIKAVGSPLSLGCTIKGKSSPNLYWYWQATGGTLQQLFYSITVGQVESVVQLNLSASRPKDDQFILSTEKLLLSHSGFYLCAWNGQISNERLFFGHGTKLSVL.

This clone has only a few counts. Mouse gene names and germline throughout. The read finishes 1 residue shy of the CDR3 end, and the germline J gene is used to complete it. The chain carries TRBV4 and TRBJ2-1; 10 bases are shared with TRBD2. J lost 3 bases, V lost 5 bases, and 4 bases had no gene match. This CDR3 comprises 15 residues. Germline CDR1 and CDR2: LGHDT and YNNKQL (reference sequence). This chain's CDR3 is CASSTNWGGYAEQFF. The CDR3 bases that were read are TGTGCCAGCAGCACCAACTGGGGGGGCTATGCTGAGCAGTTC.

The table lists this clone with a few counts. Mouse gene names and germline throughout. The CDR3 loop is CASRRLGGLEQDTQYF. The CDR3 DNA, read in part, is TGTGCCAGCAGGCGACTGGGGGGGCTGGAGCAAGACACCCAGTAC. The chain employs TRBV15 and TRBJ2-5, with 12 bases lining up with TRBD2. The read finishes 1 residue shy of the CDR3 end, and the germline J gene is used to complete it. With 6 bases clipped from V and 3 bases from J, the junction kept 7 bases outside the gene matches. CDR1 and CDR2 from the germline V gene are SGHND and FRSKSL. This CDR3 is 16 amino acids long.

This clone was picked up a small number of times. Gene and germline names: mouse. With the read ending 1 residue before the CDR3 end, the germline J gene is used to fill in that end. The gene calls are TRBV13-1 and TRBJ2-7; the match to TRBD2 covers 7 bases. V trimming: 7 bases; J trimming: 3 bases; junction bases outside the gene matches: 4. Per the germline V gene, CDR1 is NSHNY and CDR2 is SYGAGN. The CDR3 runs to 12 residues. The sequenced part of the CDR3 DNA is TGTGCCAGCGGCGGGGGGGGCTATGAACAGTAC. Translating gives CASGGGGYEQY. The CDR3 in full is CASGGGGYEQYF.

Notes on this clone: The gene symbols are mouse symbols. Read coverage stops 1 residue before the CDR3 terminus; the germline J gene supplies the remainder. V usage is TRBV3 and J usage is TRBJ1-2, with D hard to call. Trimming took off 0 bases at V and 0 bases at J, with 8 bases between the two ends. The germline V gene encodes CDR1 SNHLY and CDR2 FYNGKV (reference sequence). The CDR3 consists of 15 residues. The covered CDR3 bases are TGTGCCAGCAGCTTAGCGCGGCAGGCAAACTCCGACTACACC. It codes for CASSLARQANSDYT. The complete CDR3 protein is CASSLARQANSDYTF.

Concerning this clone itself: Any gene name here is a mouse gene name. The CDR3 end falls 1 residue outside the read, so it is completed with the germline J gene. The chain is built from TRBV5 and TRBJ2-1; 7 bases agree with TRBD2. V lost 4 bases and J lost 1; bases outside the gene matches: 4. Germline V gives CDR1 LGHNA, CDR2 YNLKQL (reference sequence). The CDR3 is 15 residues long. Partial CDR3 DNA: TGTGCCAGCAGCCCCCCACTGGGGAACTATGCTGAGCAGTTC. Residues: CASSPPLGNYAEQF. The CDR3 reads in full as CASSPPLGNYAEQFF.

This clone has only one observation. Here the gene names and germline are mouse. Coverage ceases 1 residue before the CDR3 finishes, and the germline J gene fills in the end. The chain combines TRBV26 with TRBJ2-4; possible D gene TRBD2, 6 bases. CDR3 length: 15 residues. V lost 4 bases to trimming and J lost 0 bases, with 11 bases between them. Germline lookup yields CDR1 KGHPV and CDR2 FQNQEV (reference sequence). The CDR3 sequence is CASSPHGGSQNTLYF. The part of the CDR3 DNA that was read is TGTGCCAGCAGTCCCCACGGGGGGAGTCAAAACACCTTGTAC. The full variable domain, with the rest looked up from reference TRBV26 and TRBJ2-4, is NSKVIQTPRYLVKGQGQKAKMRCIPEKGHPVVFWYQQNKNNEFKFLINFQNQEVLQQIDMTEKRFSAECPSNSPCSLEIQSSEAGDSALYLCASSPHGGSQNTLYFGAGTRLSVL.

This clone was picked up a small number of times. The gene symbols are mouse symbols. The CDR3 end lies 1 residue beyond the end of the read and is filled in from the germline J gene. This sequence joins TRBV26 and TRBJ1-4, with D tentatively TRBD1 (5 bases). Per the germline V gene, CDR1 is KGHPV and CDR2 is FQNQEV (reference sequence). V was pared by 0 bases and J by 3 bases, with 5 bases between. CDR3 length equals 14 residues. CDR3 loop: CASSLSQANERLFF. Partial CDR3 DNA: TGTGCCAGCAGTCTGTCACAGGCCAACGAAAGATTATTT.

In this sample, this clone turned up once. Gene labels here are mouse ones. The read ends 1 residue shy of where the CDR3 ends; the end is completed using the germline J gene. The chain joins TRBV12-1 to TRBJ1-1, with 7 positions matching TRBD1. With V trimmed by 0 bases and J by 4 bases, 1 base remained unmatched. CDR3 length: 13 residues. Looked up from germline, CDR1 is SGHSN and CDR2 is HYEKVE. The CDR3 reads CASSLAGGTEVFF. The CDR3 DNA, read in part, is TGTGCCAGCTCTCTCGCAGGGGGCACAGAAGTCTTC.

Details on this clone: Gene names and germline refer to mouse. The CDR3 end is not reached by the read, which stops 1 residue before it; the germline J gene fills it in. The chain carries TRBV13-1 and TRBJ2-7, with 9 bases matching TRBD2. Trimming cost V 1 base and J 7 bases; bases outside gene matches: 6. The germline V gene encodes CDR1 NSHNY and CDR2 SYGAGN. The CDR3 sequence is 14 residues long. Here the CDR3 reads CASSDNWGDGEQYF. The sequenced CDR3 bases are TGTGCCAGCAGTGATAACTGGGGGGACGGGGAACAGTAC.